The present entry profiles one T cell receptor (beta chain) with its context. It is unclear where the CDR3 begins or ends on the DNA, so no DNA is shown, and the CDR3 is as TCRdb lists it. The CDR3 extends over 15 residues, inclusive of both ends. This entry is derived from a study of cytomegalovirus exposure and HLA in healthy donors. The PCR used 60 Vbeta and 13 Jbeta primers. Libraries were prepared by immunoSEQ multiplex PCR; TCRdb keeps only in-frame clonotypes and omits some of them. The repertoire has 90,000 to 130,000 clones, about four fifths of them found once; the top ten carry 4% to 5.5%.

Sequencing used PBMCs. The rearrangement links TRBV21-1 to TRBJ1-2. TRBV21-1 is shown as a pseudogene. The sequence came from a man younger than 45 in good health and CMV-seropositive. CDR3 in amino acids: CASSKVGSGSSGYTF.